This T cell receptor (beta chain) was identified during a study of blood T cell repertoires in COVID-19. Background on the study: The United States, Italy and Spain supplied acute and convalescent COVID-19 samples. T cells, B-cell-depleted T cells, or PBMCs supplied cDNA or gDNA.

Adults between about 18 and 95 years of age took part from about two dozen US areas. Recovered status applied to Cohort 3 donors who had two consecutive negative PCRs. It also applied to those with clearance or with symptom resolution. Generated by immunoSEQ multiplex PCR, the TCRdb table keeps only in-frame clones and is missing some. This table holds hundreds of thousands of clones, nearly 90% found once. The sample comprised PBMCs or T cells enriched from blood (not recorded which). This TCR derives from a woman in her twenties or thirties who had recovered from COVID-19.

CDR3 sequence reads: CASSPSTGEQYF. CDR3 in DNA: TGTGCCAGCAGCCCCTCTACGGGCGAGCAGTACTTC. V usage is TRBV28 and J usage is TRBJ2-7, with D unresolved. The CDR3 extends over 12 amino acids. In germline, CDR1 is MDHEN, CDR2 SYDVKM. V dropped 6 bases and J dropped 6 bases, with 12 bases sitting between them.